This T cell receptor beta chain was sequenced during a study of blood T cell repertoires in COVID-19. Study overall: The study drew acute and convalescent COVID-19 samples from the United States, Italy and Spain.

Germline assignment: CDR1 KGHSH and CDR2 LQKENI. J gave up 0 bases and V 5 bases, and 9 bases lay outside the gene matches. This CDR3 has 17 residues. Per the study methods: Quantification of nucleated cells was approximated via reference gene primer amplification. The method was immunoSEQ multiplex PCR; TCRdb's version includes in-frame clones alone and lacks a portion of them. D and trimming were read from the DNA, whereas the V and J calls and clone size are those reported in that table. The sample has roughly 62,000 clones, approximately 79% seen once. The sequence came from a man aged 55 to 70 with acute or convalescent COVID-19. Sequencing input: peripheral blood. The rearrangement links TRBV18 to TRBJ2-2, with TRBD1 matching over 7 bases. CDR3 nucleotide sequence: TGTGCCAGCTCAGCCGGACAGGCCATCGCGAACACCGGGGAGCTGTTTTTT. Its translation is CASSAGQAIANTGELFF. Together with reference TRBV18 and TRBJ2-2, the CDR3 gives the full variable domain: NAGVMQNPRHLVRRRGQEARLRCSPMKGHSHVYWYRQLPEEGLKFMVYLQKENIIDESGMPKERFSAEFPKEGPSILRIQQVVRGDSAAYFCASSAGQAIANTGELFFGEGSRLTVL.